This T cell receptor beta chain was observed in a study of T-cell reconstitution after alpha-beta-depleted transplantation in children. Preparing the TCRbeta library involved the use of unique molecular identifiers. TCRdb re-called the PCR reads through MiXCR, storing one row per CDR3 protein. The sample includes hundreds of thousands of distinct CDR3 sequences, roughly 14% seen only once; the top ten take roughly 0.84%. The ends lost 6 bases at V and 5 bases at J; junction bases unmatched: 9. The CDR3 loop spans 14 amino acids. Germline V gene lookup returns CDR1 SQVTM and CDR2 ANQGSEA. General study points: About two months after transplant, alpha-beta T cells reportedly came from several hundred expanded graft clones. Newly produced T cells mostly accounted for T-cell counts and diversity one year post-transplant. Some patients' high day-60 TCRbeta diversity was attributed to recipient cells surviving conditioning.

This clonotype came up a few times. What it binds is unknown. The rearrangement joins TRBV29-1 to TRBJ2-5, with 10 bases aligning to TRBD1. The specimen comprised PBMCs, sampled before TCRalphabeta/CD19-depleted stem cell transplant. This receptor was taken from a girl aged 2 to 9 with congenital amegakaryocytic thrombocytopenia, due to receive a stem cell transplant. CDR3 nucleotides: TGCAGCGTCGGGACAGGGGATCTTGGGGAGACCCAGTACTTC. This sequence encodes CSVGTGDLGETQYF.